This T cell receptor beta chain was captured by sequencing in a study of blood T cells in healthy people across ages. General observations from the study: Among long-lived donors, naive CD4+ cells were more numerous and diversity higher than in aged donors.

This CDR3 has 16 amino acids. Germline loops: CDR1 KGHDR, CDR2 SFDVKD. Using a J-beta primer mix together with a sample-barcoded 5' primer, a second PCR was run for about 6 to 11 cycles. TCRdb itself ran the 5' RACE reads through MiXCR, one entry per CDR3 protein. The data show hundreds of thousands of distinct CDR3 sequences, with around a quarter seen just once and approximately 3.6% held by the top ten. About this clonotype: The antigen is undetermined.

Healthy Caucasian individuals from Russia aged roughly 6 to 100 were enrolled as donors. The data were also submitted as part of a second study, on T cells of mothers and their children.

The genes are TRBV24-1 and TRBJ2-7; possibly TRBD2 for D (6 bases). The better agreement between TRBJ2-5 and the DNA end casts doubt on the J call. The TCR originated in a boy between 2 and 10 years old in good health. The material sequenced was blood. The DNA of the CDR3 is TGTGCCACCAGTGACGATGCTGGGCGGGGATCGGGGACCCAGTACTTC. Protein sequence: CATSDDAGRGSGTQYF.